Listed here is a single T cell receptor (beta chain). Per the germline V gene, CDR1 is SGHVS and CDR2 is FQNEAQ. The CDR3 totals 13 residues. V shed 2 bases and J shed 6 bases, with 7 bases lying between them. TCRdb passed the RT-PCR reads through MiXCR, listing each CDR3 protein once. This repertoire shows hundreds of thousands of distinct CDR3 sequences, approximately 15% found once; its top ten account for 3.6%. The source material was memory CD4+ T cells from blood. The receptor comes from a female donor in good health, serving as a healthy control. This sequence joins TRBV7-8 and TRBJ2-2; D uncertain. In DNA form, the CDR3 reads TGTGCCAGCAGCTTACGGAGAGCCGGGGAGCTGTTTTTT. This sequence encodes CASSLRRAGELFF.